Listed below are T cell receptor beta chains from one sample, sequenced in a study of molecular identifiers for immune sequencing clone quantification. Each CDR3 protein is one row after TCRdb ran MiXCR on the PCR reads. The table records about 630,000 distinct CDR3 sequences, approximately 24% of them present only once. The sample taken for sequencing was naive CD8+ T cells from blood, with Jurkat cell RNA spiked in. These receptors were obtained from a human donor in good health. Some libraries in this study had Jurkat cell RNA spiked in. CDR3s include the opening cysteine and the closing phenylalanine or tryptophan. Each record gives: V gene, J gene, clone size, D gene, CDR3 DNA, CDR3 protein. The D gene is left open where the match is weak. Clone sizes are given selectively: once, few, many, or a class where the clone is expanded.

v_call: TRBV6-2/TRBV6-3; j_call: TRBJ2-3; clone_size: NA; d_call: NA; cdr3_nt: TGTGCCAGCAGTTACCCTGGTCCAGATACGCAGTATTTT; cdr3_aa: CASSYPGPDTQYF
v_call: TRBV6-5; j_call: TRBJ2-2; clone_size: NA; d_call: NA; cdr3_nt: TGTGCCAGCACTCAAGGAGTTAGCGGGAACACCGGGGAGCTGTTTTTT; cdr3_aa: CASTQGVSGNTGELFF
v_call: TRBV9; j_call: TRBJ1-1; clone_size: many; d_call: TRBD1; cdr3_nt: TGTGCCAGCAGCTCGGAGGACAGGGTGACTGAAGCTTTCTTT; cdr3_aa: CASSSEDRVTEAFF
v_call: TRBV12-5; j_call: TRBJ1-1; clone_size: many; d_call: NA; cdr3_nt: TGTGCTAGTGGTTTGGTCGGTGAAGCTTTCTTT; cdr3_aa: CASGLVGEAFF
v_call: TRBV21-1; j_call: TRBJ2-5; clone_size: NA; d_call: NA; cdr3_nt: TGTGCCAGCAGCCAATTTCAGGGGAGAGAGACCCAGTACTTC; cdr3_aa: CASSQFQGRETQYF
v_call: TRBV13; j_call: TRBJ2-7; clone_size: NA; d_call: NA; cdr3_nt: TGTGCCAGCAGCGGGGGGGCTTCAGGTGAGCAGTACTTC; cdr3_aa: CASSGGASGEQYF
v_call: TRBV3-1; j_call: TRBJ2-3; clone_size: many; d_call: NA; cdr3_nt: TGTGCCAGCAGCCTCAGGGATGGAGATACGCAGTATTTT; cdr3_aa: CASSLRDGDTQYF
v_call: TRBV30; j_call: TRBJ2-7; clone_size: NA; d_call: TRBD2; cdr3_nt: TGTGCCTGGAGGGGACTAGCGGGGGCCGCGCCCTACGAGCAGTACTTC; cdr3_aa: CAWRGLAGAAPYEQYF
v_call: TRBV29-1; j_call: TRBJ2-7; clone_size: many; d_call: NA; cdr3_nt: TGCAGCGTTGTCCTGTGGACCTACGAGCAGTACTTC; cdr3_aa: CSVVLWTYEQYF
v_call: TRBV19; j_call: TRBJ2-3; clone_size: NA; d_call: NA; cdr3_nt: TGTGCCAGGAATATACCCGCCAGCGCGACAGATACGCAGTATTTT; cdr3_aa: CARNIPASATDTQYF
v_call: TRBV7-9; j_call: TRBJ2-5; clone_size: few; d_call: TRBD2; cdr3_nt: TGTGCCAGCAGCGCCCGACTAGCGGGGCCCCAAGAGACCCAGTACTTC; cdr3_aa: CASSARLAGPQETQYF
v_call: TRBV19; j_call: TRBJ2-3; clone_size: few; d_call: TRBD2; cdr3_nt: TGTGCCAGTAGTATACTTCCCAGCGGGGTCATCACAGATACGCAGTATTTT; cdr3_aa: CASSILPSGVITDTQYF
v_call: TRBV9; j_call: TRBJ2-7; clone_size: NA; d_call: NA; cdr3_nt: TGTGCCAGCAGCGTAGGAAGCGGGCAGTACTTC; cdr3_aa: CASSVGSGQYF
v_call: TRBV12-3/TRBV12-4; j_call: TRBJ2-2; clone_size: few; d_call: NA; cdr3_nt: TGTGCCAGCAGTTCAGGATTAAGACACACCGGGGAGCTGTTTTTT; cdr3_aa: CASSSGLRHTGELFF
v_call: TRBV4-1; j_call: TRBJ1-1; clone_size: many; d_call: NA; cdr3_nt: TGCGCCAGCAGCCAGACAAGAACAGGGATGAACACTGAAGCTTTCTTT; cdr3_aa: CASSQTRTGMNTEAFF
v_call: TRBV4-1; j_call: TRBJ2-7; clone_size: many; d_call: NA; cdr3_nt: TGCGCCAGCAGCCAAGATGATTTAGGGGGTGGCGAGCAGTACTTC; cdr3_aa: CASSQDDLGGGEQYF
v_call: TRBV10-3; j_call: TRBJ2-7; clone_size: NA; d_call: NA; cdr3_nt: TGTGCCATCAGTGAAGCAGGGAACTCCTACGAGCAGTACTTC; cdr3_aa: CAISEAGNSYEQYF
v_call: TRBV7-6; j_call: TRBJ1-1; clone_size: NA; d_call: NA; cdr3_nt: TGTGCCAGCAGCTTGGAACCGGGGGGTAGCACTGAAGCTTTCTTT; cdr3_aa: CASSLEPGGSTEAFF
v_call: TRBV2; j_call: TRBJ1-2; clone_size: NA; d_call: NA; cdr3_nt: TGTGCCAGCAGTGAAGTCGTTCGCAGGGCCGATGGCTACACCTTC; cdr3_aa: CASSEVVRRADGYTF
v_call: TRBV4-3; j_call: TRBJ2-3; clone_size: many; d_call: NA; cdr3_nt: TGCGCCAGCAGCCAAGATAAGACCACAGATACGCAGTATTTT; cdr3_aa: CASSQDKTTDTQYF
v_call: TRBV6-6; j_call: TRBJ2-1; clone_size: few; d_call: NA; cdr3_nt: TGTGCCAGCAACCCCGCAGGGGAGCCCAATGAGCAGTTCTTC; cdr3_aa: CASNPAGEPNEQFF
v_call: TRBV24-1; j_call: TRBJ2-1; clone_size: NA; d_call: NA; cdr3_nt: TGTGCCACCAGTGATGGGAATGAGCAGTTCTTC; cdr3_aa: CATSDGNEQFF
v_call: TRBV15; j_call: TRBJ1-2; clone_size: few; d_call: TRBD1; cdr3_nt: TGTGCCACCAGCCTCGACAGGGGGTATCCCAACTATGGCTACACCTTC; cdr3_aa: CATSLDRGYPNYGYTF
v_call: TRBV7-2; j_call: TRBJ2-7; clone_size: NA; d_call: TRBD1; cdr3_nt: TGTGCCAGCAGCATAGGACAGGGTTTGGGCTCCTACGAGCAGTACTTC; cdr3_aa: CASSIGQGLGSYEQYF
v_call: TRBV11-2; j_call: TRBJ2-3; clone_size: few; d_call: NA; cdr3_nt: TGTGCCAGCAGCCTCATGTCCGCGGGAAGGGGGACAGATACGCAGTATTTT; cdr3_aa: CASSLMSAGRGTDTQYF
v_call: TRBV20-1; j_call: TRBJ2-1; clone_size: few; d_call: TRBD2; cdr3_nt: TGCAGTGCTAGATCCCTTGTCGGGAGGGCCACCGATGAGCAGTTCTTC; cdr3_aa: CSARSLVGRATDEQFF
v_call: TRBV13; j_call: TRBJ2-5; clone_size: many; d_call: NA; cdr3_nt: TGTGCCAGCAGCCATGACGAGACCCAGTACTTC; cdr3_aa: CASSHDETQYF
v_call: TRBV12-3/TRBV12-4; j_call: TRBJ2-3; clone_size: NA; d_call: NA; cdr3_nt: TGTGCCAGCAGCTTTCCCATCGGGCCAGGGATAGATACGCAGTATTTT; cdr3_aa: CASSFPIGPGIDTQYF
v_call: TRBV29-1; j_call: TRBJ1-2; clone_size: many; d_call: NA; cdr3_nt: TGCAGCGTTTCAGTCAACTATGGCTACACCTTC; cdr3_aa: CSVSVNYGYTF
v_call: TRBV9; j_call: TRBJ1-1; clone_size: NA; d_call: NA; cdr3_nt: TGTGCCAGCAGCTATGGACCGCACACTGAAGCTTTCTTT; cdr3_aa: CASSYGPHTEAFF
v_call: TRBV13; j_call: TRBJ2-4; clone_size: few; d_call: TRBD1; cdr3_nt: TGTGCCAGCAGTCCAGCGACAGGGGGGTCCGCCGTCTCCAAAAACATTCAGTACTTC; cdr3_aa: CASSPATGGSAVSKNIQYF